Listed below are T cell receptor beta chains from one sample, sequenced in a study of OX40 agonist ivuxolimab in advanced cancers. Repertoires were generated with immunoSEQ multiplex PCR, while TCRdb's copy carries only in-frame clones and drops some. The data show around 50,000 clones, nearly 85% seen once. The sequencing here drew on CD4+ or CD8+ T cells sorted from blood, taken in a trial of the OX40 agonist ivuxolimab. The origin of the receptors is an adult with an advanced solid tumor such as melanoma, head and neck, liver or kidney cancer. Both conserved end residues are part of each CDR3. The order of the fields is J gene, V gene, D gene, clone size, CDR3 protein, CDR3 DNA. A D gene is named only where the DNA matches it firmly. The listing skips clone size in some rows; elsewhere it reads once, few, many or a size class.

j_call: TRBJ2-3; v_call: TRBV4-2; d_call: NA; clone_size: NA; cdr3_aa: CASSQEPRTFSTDTQYF; cdr3_nt: TGTGCCAGCAGCCAAGAACCACGAACCTTTAGCACAGATACGCAGTATTTT
j_call: TRBJ1-1; v_call: TRBV29-1; d_call: NA; clone_size: NA; cdr3_aa: CSGGEGAGNTEAFF; cdr3_nt: TGCAGCGGAGGGGAAGGGGCGGGGAACACTGAAGCTTTCTTT
j_call: TRBJ2-7; v_call: TRBV28; d_call: NA; clone_size: NA; cdr3_aa: CASSAGQLYEQYF; cdr3_nt: TGTGCCAGCAGCGCGGGACAGCTCTACGAGCAGTACTTC
j_call: TRBJ1-4; v_call: TRBV5-1; d_call: TRBD1; clone_size: few; cdr3_aa: CASSILSTGVGEKLFF; cdr3_nt: TGCGCCAGCAGCATTTTATCAACAGGGGTCGGTGAAAAACTGTTTTTT
j_call: TRBJ1-2; v_call: TRBV27; d_call: NA; clone_size: NA; cdr3_aa: CASSLLGRSGYTF; cdr3_nt: TGTGCCAGCAGTTTACTGGGCAGGTCTGGCTACACCTTC
j_call: TRBJ1-1; v_call: TRBV9; d_call: TRBD1; clone_size: NA; cdr3_aa: CASSEREGAGWTEAFF; cdr3_nt: TGTGCCAGCAGCGAGAGGGAGGGGGCTGGGTGGACTGAAGCTTTCTTT
j_call: TRBJ1-1; v_call: TRBV19; d_call: NA; clone_size: NA; cdr3_aa: CASSITANTEAFF; cdr3_nt: TGTGCCAGTAGTATAACTGCGAACACTGAAGCTTTCTTT
j_call: TRBJ1-6; v_call: TRBV27; d_call: TRBD1; clone_size: NA; cdr3_aa: CASSPHRGTGNSPLHF; cdr3_nt: TGTGCCAGCAGTCCCCACAGGGGTACCGGGAATTCACCCCTCCACTTT
j_call: TRBJ1-2; v_call: TRBV9; d_call: NA; clone_size: few; cdr3_aa: CASSGGALNYGYTF; cdr3_nt: TGTGCCAGCAGCGGCGGCGCCCTGAACTATGGCTACACCTTC
j_call: TRBJ1-6; v_call: TRBV6-5; d_call: NA; clone_size: NA; cdr3_aa: CASSYSGRSNSPLHF; cdr3_nt: TGTGCCAGCAGTTACTCGGGCAGAAGTAATTCACCCCTCCACTTT
j_call: TRBJ1-3; v_call: TRBV7-9; d_call: NA; clone_size: NA; cdr3_aa: CASSLATTGNTIYF; cdr3_nt: TGTGCCAGCAGCTTAGCGACAACTGGAAACACCATATATTTT
j_call: TRBJ1-3; v_call: TRBV9; d_call: NA; clone_size: NA; cdr3_aa: CASSVRPFSGNTIYF; cdr3_nt: TGTGCCAGCAGCGTTCGACCGTTCTCTGGAAACACCATATATTTT
j_call: TRBJ2-3; v_call: TRBV7-8; d_call: TRBD2; clone_size: NA; cdr3_aa: CASSPKLAGSTDTQYF; cdr3_nt: TGTGCCAGCAGCCCGAAACTAGCGGGAAGCACAGATACGCAGTATTTT
j_call: TRBJ2-3; v_call: TRBV29-1; d_call: TRBD1; clone_size: NA; cdr3_aa: CSVKGQGPDTQYF; cdr3_nt: TGCAGCGTTAAGGGACAGGGCCCAGATACGCAGTATTTT
j_call: TRBJ1-3; v_call: TRBV14; d_call: NA; clone_size: NA; cdr3_aa: CASSHPGAGNTIYF; cdr3_nt: TGTGCCAGCAGCCACCCAGGGGCTGGAAACACCATATATTTT
j_call: TRBJ2-1; v_call: TRBV14; d_call: TRBD2; clone_size: NA; cdr3_aa: CASSRRSGSAYNEQFF; cdr3_nt: TGTGCCAGCAGCCGTAGAAGCGGGAGTGCCTACAATGAGCAGTTCTTC
j_call: TRBJ2-5; v_call: TRBV12-5; d_call: NA; clone_size: NA; cdr3_aa: CASGFSQETQYF; cdr3_nt: TGTGCTAGTGGTTTCAGCCAAGAGACCCAGTACTTC
j_call: TRBJ1-3; v_call: TRBV6-1; d_call: NA; clone_size: NA; cdr3_aa: CASTSGGWGNTIYF; cdr3_nt: TGTGCCAGCACGTCGGGGGGGTGGGGGAACACCATATATTTT
j_call: TRBJ2-7; v_call: TRBV5-1; d_call: TRBD1; clone_size: few; cdr3_aa: CASSLRDRAGEQYF; cdr3_nt: TGCGCCAGCAGCCTCCGGGACAGGGCTGGAGAGCAGTACTTC
j_call: TRBJ2-1; v_call: TRBV5-1; d_call: NA; clone_size: NA; cdr3_aa: CASSLLAGFPYNEQFF; cdr3_nt: TGCGCCAGCAGCCTTCTGGCGGGGTTCCCCTACAATGAGCAGTTCTTC
j_call: TRBJ1-2; v_call: TRBV6-1; d_call: NA; clone_size: once; cdr3_aa: CASSGSANYGYTF; cdr3_nt: TGTGCCAGCAGTGGATCAGCAAACTATGGCTACACCTTC
j_call: TRBJ2-1; v_call: TRBV27; d_call: NA; clone_size: few; cdr3_aa: CASSVPPPGTTNEQFF; cdr3_nt: TGTGCCAGCAGTGTCCCCCCTCCGGGGACCACGAATGAGCAGTTCTTC
j_call: TRBJ2-3; v_call: TRBV21-1; d_call: NA; clone_size: once; cdr3_aa: CASSDKQGEQDTQYF; cdr3_nt: TGTGCCAGCAGCGACAAACAGGGGGAGCAAGATACGCAGTATTTT
j_call: TRBJ2-7; v_call: TRBV5-5; d_call: NA; clone_size: NA; cdr3_aa: CASSPGPNAYEQYF; cdr3_nt: TGTGCCAGCAGCCCGGGACCCAATGCCTACGAGCAGTACTTC
j_call: TRBJ2-2; v_call: TRBV5-1; d_call: TRBD2; clone_size: NA; cdr3_aa: CASSSRTSGINTGELFF; cdr3_nt: TGCGCCAGCAGCTCGCGGACTAGCGGTATAAACACCGGGGAGCTGTTTTTT
j_call: TRBJ1-1; v_call: TRBV28; d_call: TRBD1; clone_size: NA; cdr3_aa: CASSLWGQDTEAFF; cdr3_nt: TGTGCCAGCAGTTTATGGGGACAGGACACTGAAGCTTTCTTT
j_call: TRBJ2-7; v_call: TRBV7-8; d_call: TRBD1; clone_size: NA; cdr3_aa: CASSLSGTGSYEQYF; cdr3_nt: TGTGCCAGCAGCTTGTCGGGGACAGGGTCCTACGAGCAGTACTTC
j_call: TRBJ2-1; v_call: TRBV11-2; d_call: NA; clone_size: NA; cdr3_aa: CASSFVDEQFF; cdr3_nt: TGTGCCAGCTCCTTCGTGGATGAGCAGTTCTTC
j_call: TRBJ2-1; v_call: TRBV25-1; d_call: NA; clone_size: once; cdr3_aa: CASSESWANFYNEQFF; cdr3_nt: TGTGCCAGCAGTGAATCTTGGGCGAACTTCTACAATGAGCAGTTCTTC
j_call: TRBJ2-7; v_call: TRBV6-5; d_call: TRBD2; clone_size: NA; cdr3_aa: CASSSTSGSRYEQYF; cdr3_nt: TGTGCCAGCAGTTCAACTAGCGGGAGTCGTTACGAGCAGTACTTC
j_call: TRBJ2-3; v_call: TRBV7-2; d_call: NA; clone_size: NA; cdr3_aa: CASSLGRMDTQYF; cdr3_nt: TGTGCCAGCAGCTTAGGGCGGATGGATACGCAGTATTTT
j_call: TRBJ2-7; v_call: TRBV6-1; d_call: TRBD2; clone_size: NA; cdr3_aa: CATGTSGSIEQYF; cdr3_nt: TGTGCCACCGGGACTAGCGGGAGTATCGAGCAGTACTTC
j_call: TRBJ2-7; v_call: TRBV19; d_call: TRBD2; clone_size: NA; cdr3_aa: CASSLQTPTSGSAYEQYF; cdr3_nt: TGTGCCAGTAGTCTGCAGACACCGACTAGCGGGAGCGCCTACGAGCAGTACTTC
j_call: TRBJ2-2; v_call: TRBV11-3; d_call: NA; clone_size: NA; cdr3_aa: CASSLGGGYTGELFF; cdr3_nt: TGTGCCAGCAGCTTAGGTGGGGGATACACCGGGGAGCTGTTTTTT
j_call: TRBJ2-1; v_call: TRBV7-7; d_call: TRBD1; clone_size: NA; cdr3_aa: CASSADRGARNEQFF; cdr3_nt: TGTGCCAGCAGCGCCGACAGGGGGGCGCGTAATGAGCAGTTCTTC
j_call: TRBJ1-3; v_call: TRBV6-1; d_call: NA; clone_size: NA; cdr3_aa: CASSERGAASTGNTIYF; cdr3_nt: TGTGCCAGCAGTGAAAGGGGTGCGGCCAGTACTGGAAACACCATATATTTT
j_call: TRBJ2-2; v_call: TRBV5-1; d_call: NA; clone_size: NA; cdr3_aa: CASSLTREHTGELFF; cdr3_nt: TGCGCCAGCAGCTTGACCCGGGAACACACCGGGGAGCTGTTTTTT
j_call: TRBJ1-3; v_call: TRBV5-4; d_call: NA; clone_size: NA; cdr3_aa: CASSLREAGNTIYF; cdr3_nt: TGTGCCAGCAGCTTGAGAGAGGCGGGAAACACCATATATTTT
j_call: TRBJ2-5; v_call: TRBV4-2; d_call: TRBD2; clone_size: NA; cdr3_aa: CASSQDGTSGIKETQYF; cdr3_nt: TGTGCCAGCAGCCAAGATGGGACTAGCGGCATTAAAGAGACCCAGTACTTC
j_call: TRBJ2-7; v_call: TRBV5-1; d_call: TRBD2; clone_size: once; cdr3_aa: CASSLVLAGSGEQYF; cdr3_nt: TGCGCCAGCAGCTTGGTACTAGCGGGAAGTGGCGAGCAGTACTTC
j_call: TRBJ1-1; v_call: TRBV6-5; d_call: NA; clone_size: NA; cdr3_aa: CASRGVQQAFF; cdr3_nt: TGTGCCAGCAGGGGAGTACAGCAAGCTTTCTTT
j_call: TRBJ2-7; v_call: TRBV5-1; d_call: NA; clone_size: NA; cdr3_aa: CASSLAAGEQYF; cdr3_nt: TGCGCCAGCAGCTTGGCCGCAGGCGAGCAGTACTTC
j_call: TRBJ1-3; v_call: TRBV4-2; d_call: TRBD1; clone_size: NA; cdr3_aa: CASSQDPQGAGGNTIYF; cdr3_nt: TGTGCCAGCAGCCAAGACCCTCAGGGGGCAGGTGGAAACACCATATATTTT